Listed here is a single T cell receptor beta chain. Its cognate antigen is unknown. In germline, CDR1 is LNHDA, CDR2 SQIVND (reference sequence). V shed 3 bases and J shed 5 bases, with 16 bases lying between them. The CDR3 totals 16 residues. This entry comes from a study of T cell repertoires in cytomegalovirus infection. The wider study: Well-studied HLA-B-restricted CMV epitopes were used in the study alongside recently identified HLA-C-restricted ones. Matching HLA type and CMV infection were both indicated by public TCR beta signatures. Points from the study as a whole: Ex vivo responses were dominated by HLA-C-restricted CMV-specific TCR beta clonotypes.

TCRdb re-called the reads through MiXCR, storing one row per CDR3 protein. This sample has 60,000 to 80,000 distinct CDR3 sequences, with 20% to 25% found just once. The TCR originated in a human donor in good health (CMV status not recorded). Some clones in this sample may be carry-over from other donors' samples. The material was CD8+ T cells from cultured PBMCs, obtained from culture after CMV antigen stimulation. The chain employs TRBV19 and TRBJ2-2, with D perhaps matching TRBD2 (7 bases). The CDR3 is CASSISAGAWTGELFF. CDR3 coding DNA: TGTGCCAGTAGTATCTCCGCGGGGGCATGGACCGGGGAGCTGTTTTTT.